The TCR beta chain under discussion was sequenced for a study of blood T cell repertoires in COVID-19. Authors' data handling: Using reference gene primer amplification, nucleated cell counts were estimated. Assay used: immunoSEQ multiplex PCR; TCRdb lists only in-frame clones, some missing. That table furnishes V, J and clone size, whereas the DNA furnished D and trimming. The sample yields roughly 30,000 clones, approximately 86% seen once. This CDR3 has 15 residues. Trimming took 0 bases from V and 5 from J, leaving 11 bases between them. CDR1 is MGHRA and CDR2 is YSYEKL in the germline V gene. The specimen sequenced was peripheral blood. This chain uses TRBV4-1 with TRBJ1-5; D remains unclear. The TCR sequence derives from a man between 65 and 85 years old with acute or convalescent COVID-19. CDR3 protein: CASSQERNSHQPQHF. The CDR3 coding sequence is TGCGCCAGCAGCCAAGAAAGAAACAGTCATCAGCCCCAGCATTTT.